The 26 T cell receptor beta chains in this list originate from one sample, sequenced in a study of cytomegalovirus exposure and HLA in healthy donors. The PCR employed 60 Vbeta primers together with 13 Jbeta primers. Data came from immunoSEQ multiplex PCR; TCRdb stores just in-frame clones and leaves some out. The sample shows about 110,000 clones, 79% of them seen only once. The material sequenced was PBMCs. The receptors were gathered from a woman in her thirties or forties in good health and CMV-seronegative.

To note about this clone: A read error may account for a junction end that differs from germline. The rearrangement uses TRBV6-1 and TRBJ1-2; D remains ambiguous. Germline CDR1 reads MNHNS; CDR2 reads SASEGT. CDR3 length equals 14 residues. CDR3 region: CASNIDISNYGYIF. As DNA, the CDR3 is TGTGCCAGCAACATCGATATCTCTAACTATGGCTACATCTTC.

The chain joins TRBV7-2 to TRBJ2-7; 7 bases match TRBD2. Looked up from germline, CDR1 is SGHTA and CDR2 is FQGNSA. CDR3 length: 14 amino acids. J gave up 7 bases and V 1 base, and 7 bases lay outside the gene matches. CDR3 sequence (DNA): TGTGCCAGCAGCTTAGGCAGCGGGGTAGGGGAGCAGTACTTC. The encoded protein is CASSLGSGVGEQYF.

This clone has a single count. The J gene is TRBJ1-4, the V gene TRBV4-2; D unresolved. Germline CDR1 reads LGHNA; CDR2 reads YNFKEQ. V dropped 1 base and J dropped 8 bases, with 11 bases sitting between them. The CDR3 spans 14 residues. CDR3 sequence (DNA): TGTGCCAGCAGCCAAGGAGGGAGGGCAGAAAAACTGTTTTTT. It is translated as CASSQGGRAEKLFF.

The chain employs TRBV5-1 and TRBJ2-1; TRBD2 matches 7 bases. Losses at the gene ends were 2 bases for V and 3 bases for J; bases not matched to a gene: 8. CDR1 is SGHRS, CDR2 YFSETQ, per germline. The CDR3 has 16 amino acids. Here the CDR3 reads CASSLRSAGDYNEQFF. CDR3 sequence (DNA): TGCGCCAGCAGCTTAAGGTCCGCGGGGGACTACAATGAGCAGTTCTTC.

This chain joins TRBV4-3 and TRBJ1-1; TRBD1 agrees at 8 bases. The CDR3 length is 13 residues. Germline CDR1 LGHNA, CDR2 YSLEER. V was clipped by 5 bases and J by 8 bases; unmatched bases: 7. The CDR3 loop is CASSYHRDREAFF. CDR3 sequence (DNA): TGCGCCAGCAGCTATCACCGGGACAGGGAAGCTTTCTTT.

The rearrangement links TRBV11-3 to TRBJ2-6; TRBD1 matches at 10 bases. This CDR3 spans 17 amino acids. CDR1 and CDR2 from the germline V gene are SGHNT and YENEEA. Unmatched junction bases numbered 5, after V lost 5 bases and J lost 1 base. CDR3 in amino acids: CASSPGQGLSGANVLTF. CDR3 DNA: TGTGCCAGCAGCCCGGGACAGGGGCTTTCTGGGGCCAACGTCCTGACTTTC.

The CDR3 DNA reads TGTGCCAGCAGCCGACAGGGCGAAGGGGCTGAAGCTTTCTTT. This encodes CASSRQGEGAEAFF. The V and J genes are TRBV6-6 and TRBJ1-1; 7 nucleotides align to TRBD1. The germline gives CDR1 MNHNY, CDR2 SVGAGI (reference sequence). The CDR3 sequence is 14 residues long. V shed 6 bases, J shed 6 bases, and the junction held 10 bases outside the gene matches.

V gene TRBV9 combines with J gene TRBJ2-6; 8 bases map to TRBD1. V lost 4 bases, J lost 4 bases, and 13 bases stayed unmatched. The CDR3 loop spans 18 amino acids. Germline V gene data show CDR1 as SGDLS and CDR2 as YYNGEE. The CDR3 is CASSPTGGILYGANVLTF. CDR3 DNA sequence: TGTGCCAGCAGCCCAACAGGGGGAATCCTCTACGGGGCCAACGTCCTGACTTTC.

CDR3 amino acids: CASSLPREGPNTGELFF. The CDR3 nucleotides read TGTGCCAGCAGCCTCCCGAGGGAGGGGCCGAACACCGGGGAGCTGTTTTTT. The gene calls are TRBV7-9 and TRBJ2-2, with 7 nucleotides matching TRBD2. Germline lookup yields CDR1 SEHNR and CDR2 FQNEAQ (reference sequence). J lost 0 bases, V lost 5 bases, and 9 bases had no gene match. The CDR3 sequence is 17 residues long. The full variable domain, rest sourced from reference TRBV7-9 and TRBJ2-2, is DTGVSQNPRHKITKRGQNVTFRCDPISEHNRLYWYRQTLGQGPEFLTYFQNEAQLEKSRLLSDRFSAERPKGSFSTLEIQRTEQGDSAMYLCASSLPREGPNTGELFFGEGSRLTVL.

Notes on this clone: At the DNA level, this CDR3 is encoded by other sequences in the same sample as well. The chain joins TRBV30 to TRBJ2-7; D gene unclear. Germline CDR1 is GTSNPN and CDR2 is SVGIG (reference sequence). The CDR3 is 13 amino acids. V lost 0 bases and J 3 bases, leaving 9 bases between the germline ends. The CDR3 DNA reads TGTGCCTGGAGTGTTTCACTTTACTACGAGCAGTACTTC. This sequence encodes CAWSVSLYYEQYF.

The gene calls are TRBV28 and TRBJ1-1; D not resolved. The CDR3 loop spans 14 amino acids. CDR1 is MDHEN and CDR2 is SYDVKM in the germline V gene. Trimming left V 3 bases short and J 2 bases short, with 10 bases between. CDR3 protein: CASSFISGNTEAFF. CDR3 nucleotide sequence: TGTGCCAGCAGTTTTATAAGCGGTAACACTGAAGCTTTCTTT.

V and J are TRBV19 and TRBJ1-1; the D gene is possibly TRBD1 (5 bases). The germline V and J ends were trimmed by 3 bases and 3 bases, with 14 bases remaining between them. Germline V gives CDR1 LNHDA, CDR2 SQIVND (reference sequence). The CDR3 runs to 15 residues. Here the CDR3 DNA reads TGTGCCAGTAGTATCAGGCTTCCGGGGGACACTGAAGCTTTCTTT. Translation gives CASSIRLPGDTEAFF.

CDR3 sequence (DNA): TGTGCCAGCAGGGGACAGGAGAACACTGAAGCTTTCTTT. It is translated as CASRGQENTEAFF. The chain couples TRBV6-5 to TRBJ1-1; the match to TRBD1 covers 8 bases. Germline lookup yields CDR1 MNHEY and CDR2 SVGAGI. V was clipped by 6 bases and J by 1 base; unmatched bases: 1. CDR3 length: 13 amino acids.

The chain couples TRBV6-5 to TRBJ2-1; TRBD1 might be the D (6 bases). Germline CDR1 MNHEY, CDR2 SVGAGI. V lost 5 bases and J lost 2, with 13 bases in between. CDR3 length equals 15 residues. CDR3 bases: TGTGCCAGCAGTGCCGGACAGCCCCCCTACAATGAGCAGTTCTTC. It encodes CASSAGQPPYNEQFF.

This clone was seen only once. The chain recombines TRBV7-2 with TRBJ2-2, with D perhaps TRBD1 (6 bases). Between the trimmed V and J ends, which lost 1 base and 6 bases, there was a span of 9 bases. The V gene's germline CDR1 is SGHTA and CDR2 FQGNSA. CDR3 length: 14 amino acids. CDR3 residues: CASSLGRGAGELFF. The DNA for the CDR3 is TGTGCCAGCAGCTTAGGCAGGGGTGCCGGGGAGCTGTTTTTT. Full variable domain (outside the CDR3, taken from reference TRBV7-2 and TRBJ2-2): GAGVSQSPSNKVTEKGKDVELRCDPISGHTALYWYRQSLGQGLEFLIYFQGNSAPDKSGLPSDRFSAERTGGSVSTLTIQRTQQEDSAVYLCASSLGRGAGELFFGEGSRLTVL.

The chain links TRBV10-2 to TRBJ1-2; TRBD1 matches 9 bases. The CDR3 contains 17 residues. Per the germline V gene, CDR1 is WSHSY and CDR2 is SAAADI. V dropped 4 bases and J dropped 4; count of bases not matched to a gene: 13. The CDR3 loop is CASSGRTGVPLTYGYTF. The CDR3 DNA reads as TGCGCCAGCAGTGGGCGGACAGGGGTTCCCCTCACCTATGGCTACACCTTC.

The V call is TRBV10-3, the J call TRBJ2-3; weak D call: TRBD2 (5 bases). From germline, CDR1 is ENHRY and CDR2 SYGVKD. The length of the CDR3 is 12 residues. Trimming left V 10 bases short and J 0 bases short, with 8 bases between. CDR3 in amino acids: CATRTSTDTQYF. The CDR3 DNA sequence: TGTGCCACCCGGACTAGCACAGATACGCAGTATTTT.

The CDR3, as DNA: TGTGCCAGCAGTGAAATCCGGGACACTTGGATCGGGGAGCTGTTTTTT. It translates to CASSEIRDTWIGELFF. The chain joins TRBV6-1 to TRBJ2-2; perhaps TRBD1 as D (6 bases). The CDR3 is made up of 16 amino acids. Trimming left V 2 bases short and J 7 bases short, with 17 bases between. Per the germline V gene, CDR1 is MNHNS and CDR2 is SASEGT.

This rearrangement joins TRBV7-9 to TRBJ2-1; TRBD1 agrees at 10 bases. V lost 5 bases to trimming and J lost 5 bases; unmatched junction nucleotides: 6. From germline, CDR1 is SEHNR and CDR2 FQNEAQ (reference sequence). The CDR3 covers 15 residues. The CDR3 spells CASSPRQGAHNEQFF. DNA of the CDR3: TGTGCCAGCAGCCCAAGACAGGGGGCCCACAATGAGCAGTTCTTC.

The chain's CDR3 is CASSARQELNEKLFF. DNA of the CDR3: TGTGCCAGCAGTGCCCGACAGGAACTGAATGAAAAACTGTTTTTT. The chain uses TRBV6-1 and TRBJ1-4; perhaps TRBD1 as D (6 bases). Germline CDR1 MNHNS, CDR2 SASEGT. This CDR3 is built from 15 residues. Trimming removed 4 bases at V and 5 bases at J, with 14 bases between.

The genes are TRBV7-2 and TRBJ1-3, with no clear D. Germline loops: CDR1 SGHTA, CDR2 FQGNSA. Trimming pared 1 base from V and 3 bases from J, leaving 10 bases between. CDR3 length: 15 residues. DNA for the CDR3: TGTGCCAGCAGCTTAGGAGGGTGGGGTGGAAACACCATATATTTT. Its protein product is CASSLGGWGGNTIYF.

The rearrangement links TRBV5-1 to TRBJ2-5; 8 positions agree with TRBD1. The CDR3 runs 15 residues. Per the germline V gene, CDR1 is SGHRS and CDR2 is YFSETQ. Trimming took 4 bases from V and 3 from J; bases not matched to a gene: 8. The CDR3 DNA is TGCGCCAGCAGCCCCGGGGTGGGACAGGAAGAGACCCAGTACTTC. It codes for CASSPGVGQEETQYF. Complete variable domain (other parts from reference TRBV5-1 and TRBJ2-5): KAGVTQTPRYLIKTRGQQVTLSCSPISGHRSVSWYQQTPGQGLQFLFEYFSETQRNKGNFPGRFSGRQFSNSRSEMNVSTLELGDSALYLCASSPGVGQEETQYFGPGTRLLVL.

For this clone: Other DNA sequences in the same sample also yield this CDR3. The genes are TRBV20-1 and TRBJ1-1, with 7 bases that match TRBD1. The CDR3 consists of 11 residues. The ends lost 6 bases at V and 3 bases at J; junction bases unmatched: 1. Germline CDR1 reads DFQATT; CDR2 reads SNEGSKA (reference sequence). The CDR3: CSARGDTEAFF. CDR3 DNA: TGCAGTGCCAGGGGGGACACTGAAGCTTTCTTT.

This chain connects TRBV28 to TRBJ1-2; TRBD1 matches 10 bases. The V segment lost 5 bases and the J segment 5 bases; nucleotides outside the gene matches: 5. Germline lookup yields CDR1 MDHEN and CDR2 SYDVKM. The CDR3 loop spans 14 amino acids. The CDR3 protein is CASSGQGGGYGYTF. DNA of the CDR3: TGTGCCAGCAGTGGACAGGGGGGGGGATATGGCTACACCTTC.

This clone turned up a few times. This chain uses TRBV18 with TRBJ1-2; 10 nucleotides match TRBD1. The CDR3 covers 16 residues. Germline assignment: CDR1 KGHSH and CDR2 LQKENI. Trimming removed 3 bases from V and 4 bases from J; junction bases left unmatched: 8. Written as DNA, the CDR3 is TGTGCCAGCTCACCTCCTGACAGGGGGCGAGTCTATGGCTACACCTTC. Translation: CASSPPDRGRVYGYTF.

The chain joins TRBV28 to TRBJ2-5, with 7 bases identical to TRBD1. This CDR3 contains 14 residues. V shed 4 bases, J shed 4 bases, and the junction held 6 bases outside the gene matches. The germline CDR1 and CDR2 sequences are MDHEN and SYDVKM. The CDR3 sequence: CASSSGQRRETQYF. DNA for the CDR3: TGTGCCAGCAGTTCGGGACAGCGCCGAGAGACCCAGTACTTC.